This TCR beta chain originates from a study of post-analysis software for immune sequencing data. Study background: As for disease course, relapsing-remitting, secondary progressive and progressive-relapsing multiple sclerosis were all included. Study-level results: Five or six TRBV segments, TRBV5-6, TRBV5-1 and TRBV20-1 among them, were found more frequent in patients than controls. F measure showed strong co-clustering of same-batch samples. Patients with multiple sclerosis recorded significantly lower normalized Chao1 diversity than controls, the study found.

The TCR beta cDNA libraries carried unique molecular identifiers. TCRdb analysed the PCR reads with MiXCR anew, one entry per CDR3 protein. The sample includes more than 350,000 distinct CDR3 sequences, about 39% of them seen just once. As concerns this clonotype: Its target is not known.

After removal of 6 bases from V and 7 bases from J, the junction contained 8 bases not matched to a gene. The CDR3 has 14 residues. The specimen was blood. This receptor was identified in a girl aged 2-9 years with multiple sclerosis. V and J are TRBV12-3 or TRBV12-4 and TRBJ1-5; TRBD1 matches at 8 bases. The chain's CDR3 is CASSQTGVGQPQHF. CDR3 DNA sequence: TGTGCCAGCAGCCAGACAGGGGTTGGGCAGCCCCAGCATTTT.